The clone carrying this T cell receptor beta chain occurred a few times. The antigen remains unidentified. Absent ophthalmopathy progression within 18 months defined stable Graves' hyperthyroidism. Together with thyroid ultrasound, orbital computed tomography, serum thyroxine and TRAb, clinical symptoms were used for diagnoses. The source material, RNA transcripts, was used to amplify TCR beta CDR3 regions. Researchers ran a first-round RT-PCR on the TCR CDR3 using the HTBI primer set. MiXCR was run by TCRdb on the multiplex PCR reads, yielding one entry per CDR3 protein. Of under 800,000 distinct CDR3 sequences listed, 11% to 15% are singletons. This entry is derived from a study of T cells in Graves' hyperthyroidism and ophthalmopathy. Study outcomes and limitations: Ophthalmopathy could be told apart from stable hyperthyroidism with a 13 V-J model.

The germline V gene has CDR1 KGHSH and CDR2 LQKENI. Trimming at V came to 1 base and at J to 7 bases, leaving 3 bases not matched to a gene. The CDR3 consists of 14 residues. The source material was blood. The chain is built from TRBV18 and TRBJ2-1; 8 nucleotides align to TRBD1. The origin of this receptor is a woman aged 18-30 years with Graves' hyperthyroidism. The CDR3 nucleotides are TGTGCCAGCTCACCACTTACAGGGGGGAATGAGCAGTTCTTC. Translating gives CASSPLTGGNEQFF.